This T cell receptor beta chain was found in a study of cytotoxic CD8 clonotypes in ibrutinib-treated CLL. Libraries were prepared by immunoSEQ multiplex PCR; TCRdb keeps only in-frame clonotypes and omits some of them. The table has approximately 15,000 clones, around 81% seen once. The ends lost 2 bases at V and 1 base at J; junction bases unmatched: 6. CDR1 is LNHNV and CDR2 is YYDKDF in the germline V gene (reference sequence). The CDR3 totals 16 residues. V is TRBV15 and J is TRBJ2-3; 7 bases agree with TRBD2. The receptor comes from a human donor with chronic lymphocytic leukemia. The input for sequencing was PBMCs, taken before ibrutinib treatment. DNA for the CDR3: TGTGCCACCAGCAGATCACGGGAGGTGGGCACAGATACGCAGTATTTT. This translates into CATSRSREVGTDTQYF.